A selection of T cell receptor beta chains follows, all from one sample in a study. TCRdb fed the 5' RACE reads into MiXCR, producing one record per CDR3 protein. The repertoire includes tens of thousands of distinct CDR3 sequences, more than 20% of them detected once, and roughly 3% sits in the top ten. The sample consisted of tumor-infiltrating naive CD4+ T cells sorted from the breast tumor. The receptors here all came from a female donor with breast cancer. CDR3s include the opening cysteine and the closing phenylalanine or tryptophan. Fields, in order: J gene, D gene, V gene, CDR3 length, clone size, CDR3 DNA, CDR3 protein. D genes are given only for firm matches. A row's size may be missing; if present it is once, few, many or a size class.

J: TRBJ2-7
D: TRBD1
V: TRBV5-4
length: 16
size: -
DNA: TGTGCCAGCAGTCCAAACCGGGACAGGGCTTCCTACGAGCAGTACTTC
CDR3: CASSPNRDRASYEQYF

J: TRBJ2-1
D: -
V: TRBV5-6
length: 11
size: few
DNA: TGTGCCAGCAGCTCTTACAATGAGCAGTTCTTC
CDR3: CASSSYNEQFF

J: TRBJ2-7
D: TRBD1
V: TRBV10-2
length: 15
size: -
DNA: TGCGCCAGCAGTGAAAGGGGACAGAGGGCGGGCGAGCAGTACTTC
CDR3: CASSERGQRAGEQYF

J: TRBJ1-5
D: -
V: TRBV6-6
length: 16
size: -
DNA: TGTGCCAGCAGTTCAGGGATCCGCTCTAGCAATCAGCCCCAGCATTTT
CDR3: CASSSGIRSSNQPQHF

J: TRBJ2-1
D: TRBD1
V: TRBV12-3/TRBV12-4
length: 15
size: medium-sized
DNA: TGTGCCAGCCACCGGGACAGGGGTACCTACAATGAGCAGTTCTTC
CDR3: CASHRDRGTYNEQFF

J: TRBJ2-7
D: -
V: TRBV7-2
length: 14
size: -
DNA: TGTGCCAGCACCTGGCAAGGGTTCTCCTACGAGCAGTACTTC
CDR3: CASTWQGFSYEQYF

J: TRBJ1-5
D: -
V: TRBV12-3/TRBV12-4
length: 17
size: few
DNA: TGTGCCAGCACTTCACTTCGGGACAATTGGGGCAATCAGCCCCAGCATTTT
CDR3: CASTSLRDNWGNQPQHF

J: TRBJ2-6
D: -
V: TRBV6-6
length: 13
size: -
DNA: TGTGCCAGCAGTCGACAGCAGGCCAACGTCCTGACTTTC
CDR3: CASSRQQANVLTF

J: TRBJ1-1
D: TRBD1
V: TRBV5-1
length: 14
size: -
DNA: TGCGCCAGCAGCCCTATACTACAGGGGAGTGAAGCTTTCTTT
CDR3: CASSPILQGSEAFF

J: TRBJ2-1
D: TRBD2
V: TRBV20-1
length: 17
size: -
DNA: TGCAGTGCTGCCCCCCGAGGGACTAGCGGGAGAAGAGGTGAGCAGTTCTTC
CDR3: CSAAPRGTSGRRGEQFF

J: TRBJ2-7
D: TRBD1
V: TRBV11-2
length: 17
size: -
DNA: TGTGCCTGCAGCTTATCCCCTCTTGGGACAGGGAACGACGAGCAGTACTTC
CDR3: CACSLSPLGTGNDEQYF

J: TRBJ1-5
D: -
V: TRBV4-3
length: 19
size: -
DNA: TGCGCCAGCAGCCAAGATCTTGGGTACAGGCAGGGTACGGCTAAGCCCCAGCATTTT
CDR3: CASSQDLGYRQGTAKPQHF

J: TRBJ1-2
D: TRBD1
V: TRBV5-6
length: 18
size: -
DNA: TGTGCCAGCCTATCCCGATTGTCATACGACAGGGGGCGACGAGGCTACACCTTC
CDR3: CASLSRLSYDRGRRGYTF

J: TRBJ1-1
D: -
V: TRBV10-2
length: 11
size: -
DNA: TGCGCCAGCAGACAGACAACTGAAGCTTTCTTT
CDR3: CASRQTTEAFF

J: TRBJ2-7
D: -
V: TRBV7-2
length: 13
size: many
DNA: TGTGCCAGCAGCTTAGATTCACATTTCGAGCAGTACTTC
CDR3: CASSLDSHFEQYF

J: TRBJ2-2
D: -
V: TRBV7-2
length: 16
size: -
DNA: TGTGCCAGCAGCTCGGGGACGGCCCTAAACACCGGGGAGCTGTTTTTT
CDR3: CASSSGTALNTGELFF

J: TRBJ1-2
D: -
V: TRBV20-1
length: 14
size: -
DNA: TGCAGTGCTAAAACACCGGGGTCAAACTATGGCTACACCTTC
CDR3: CSAKTPGSNYGYTF

J: TRBJ2-1
D: -
V: TRBV20-1
length: 14
size: -
DNA: TGCAGTGCTACCCCCGGGGGCGCAAAAAATGAGCAGTTCTTC
CDR3: CSATPGGAKNEQFF

J: TRBJ1-2
D: TRBD1
V: TRBV6-5
length: 17
size: few
DNA: TGTGCCAGCAGTTACTTGCGGACAGGGGGCGCCGGGTATGGCTACACCTTC
CDR3: CASSYLRTGGAGYGYTF

J: TRBJ2-3
D: -
V: TRBV5-1
length: 15
size: few
DNA: TGCGCCAGCAGCTTAGATCCCAGGGGCACAGATACGCAGTATTTT
CDR3: CASSLDPRGTDTQYF

J: TRBJ1-1
D: TRBD1
V: TRBV28
length: 14
size: -
DNA: TGTGCCAGCAGTTCCGGACAGGCGGGGACTGAAGCTTTCTTT
CDR3: CASSSGQAGTEAFF

J: TRBJ1-2
D: TRBD1
V: TRBV12-3/TRBV12-4
length: 11
size: few
DNA: TGTGCCAGCAGTTGGACAGGGGTTACCCACTTC
CDR3: CASSWTGVTHF

J: TRBJ2-3
D: -
V: TRBV6-1
length: 14
size: many
DNA: TGTGCCAGCAAGGGGGAGGTTAGCACAGATACGCAGTATTTT
CDR3: CASKGEVSTDTQYF

J: TRBJ2-7
D: TRBD1
V: TRBV28
length: 15
size: few
DNA: TGTGCCAGCAGCGGACAGGGGGCTGGAAGATACGAGCAGTACTTC
CDR3: CASSGQGAGRYEQYF

J: TRBJ1-2
D: -
V: TRBV5-1
length: 15
size: -
DNA: TGCGCCAGCAGCGTCGCAGGGCCAGATGCGAATGGCTACACCTTC
CDR3: CASSVAGPDANGYTF

J: TRBJ2-5
D: TRBD2
V: TRBV3-1
length: 14
size: many
DNA: TGTGCCAGCAGCCCAGCTAGCGGGAAAGAGACCCAGTACTTC
CDR3: CASSPASGKETQYF

J: TRBJ1-5
D: -
V: TRBV20-1
length: 18
size: many
DNA: TGCAGTGCTAGAGATCTTAGGGTAGAATGGGCCCAGATCCAGCCCCAGCATTTT
CDR3: CSARDLRVEWAQIQPQHF

J: TRBJ2-7
D: -
V: TRBV25-1
length: 13
size: many
DNA: TGTGCCAGCAAAGACCAGGGGTACTACGAGCAGTACTTC
CDR3: CASKDQGYYEQYF

J: TRBJ1-4
D: -
V: TRBV28
length: 14
size: -
DNA: TGTGCCAGCAGACGTGGACAGACAAATGAAAAACTGTTTTTT
CDR3: CASRRGQTNEKLFF

J: TRBJ2-7
D: -
V: TRBV12-3/TRBV12-4
length: 14
size: -
DNA: TGTGCCAGCAGTACAGGACATTCCTCCTACGAGCAGTACTTC
CDR3: CASSTGHSSYEQYF

J: TRBJ2-1
D: TRBD2
V: TRBV2
length: 13
size: few
DNA: TGTGCCAGTGTGAGCGGGAGGGCCGGTGAGCAGTTCTTC
CDR3: CASVSGRAGEQFF

J: TRBJ2-2
D: -
V: TRBV24-1
length: 15
size: -
DNA: TGTGCCACCAGTGGTGAGACAGCTAACACCGGGGAGCTGTTTTTT
CDR3: CATSGETANTGELFF

J: TRBJ1-4
D: TRBD1
V: TRBV5-1
length: 13
size: few
DNA: TGCGCCAGCAGGAGAGGGGGCGATGAAAAACTGTTTTTT
CDR3: CASRRGGDEKLFF

J: TRBJ2-6
D: -
V: TRBV7-2
length: 16
size: many
DNA: TGTGCCGCCCGGCCCCCAGACGAGGTTATTACCAACGTCCTGACTTTC
CDR3: CAARPPDEVITNVLTF

J: TRBJ2-1
D: TRBD2
V: TRBV7-7
length: 14
size: few
DNA: TGTGCTAGCAGCCGGCTAGCGGGGGGAGGAGAGCAGTTCTTC
CDR3: CASSRLAGGGEQFF

J: TRBJ2-3
D: -
V: TRBV6-2/TRBV6-3
length: 12
size: many
DNA: TGTGCCAGCAGTTTACTCCGGGGGACGCAGTATTTT
CDR3: CASSLLRGTQYF

J: TRBJ1-2
D: -
V: TRBV4-1
length: 16
size: many
DNA: TGCGCCAGCAGCCAAGCCTCACAGGGTATCCGGTATGGCTACACCTTC
CDR3: CASSQASQGIRYGYTF

J: TRBJ1-2
D: -
V: TRBV25-1
length: 14
size: few
DNA: TGTGCCAGCAGTGAGGTGTCCCACCGCTCTGGCTACACCTTC
CDR3: CASSEVSHRSGYTF

J: TRBJ2-1
D: TRBD1
V: TRBV5-6
length: 16
size: medium-sized
DNA: TGTGCCAGCAGCTGGTTTGACAGGGGGTCCTACAATGAGCAGTTCTTC
CDR3: CASSWFDRGSYNEQFF

J: TRBJ2-7
D: -
V: TRBV20-1
length: 12
size: -
DNA: TGCAGTGCCACCTTGGGGGACTACGAGCAGTACTTC
CDR3: CSATLGDYEQYF

J: TRBJ2-1
D: -
V: TRBV18
length: 17
size: -
DNA: TGTGCCAGCTCACCACCCGGGGGCAGCGGCTATTACAATGAGCAGTTCTTC
CDR3: CASSPPGGSGYYNEQFF

J: TRBJ2-5
D: -
V: TRBV29-1
length: 14
size: many
DNA: TGCAGCAGTCTTAAGACGGAGCAGCGGGAGACCCAGTACTTC
CDR3: CSSLKTEQRETQYF

J: TRBJ2-2
D: TRBD2
V: TRBV7-9
length: 17
size: -
DNA: TGTGCCAGCAGCCTCCTGAGCGGGGGGGCGTTTTCCGGGGAGCTGTTTTTT
CDR3: CASSLLSGGAFSGELFF

J: TRBJ2-2
D: -
V: TRBV9
length: 18
size: few
DNA: TGTGCCAGCAGCGATACCGGGACAACCCCCCAAAATACCGGGGAGCTGTTTTTT
CDR3: CASSDTGTTPQNTGELFF

J: TRBJ1-2
D: -
V: TRBV12-3/TRBV12-4
length: 13
size: -
DNA: TGTGCCAGCAGTCGCGCAGGGCGGGGGGGCTACACCTTC
CDR3: CASSRAGRGGYTF

J: TRBJ2-7
D: -
V: TRBV5-1
length: 15
size: few
DNA: TGCGCCAGCAGCTTGGGTGAGGGATTCCCCTACGAGCAGTACTTC
CDR3: CASSLGEGFPYEQYF

J: TRBJ1-1
D: TRBD1
V: TRBV20-1
length: 12
size: few
DNA: TGCAGTGCTTCAGGGGGGAACACTGAAGCTTTCTTT
CDR3: CSASGGNTEAFF

J: TRBJ1-6
D: -
V: TRBV7-2
length: 15
size: many
DNA: TGTGCCAGCAGCTTTACCCATACGCTCAATTCACCCCTCCACTTT
CDR3: CASSFTHTLNSPLHF